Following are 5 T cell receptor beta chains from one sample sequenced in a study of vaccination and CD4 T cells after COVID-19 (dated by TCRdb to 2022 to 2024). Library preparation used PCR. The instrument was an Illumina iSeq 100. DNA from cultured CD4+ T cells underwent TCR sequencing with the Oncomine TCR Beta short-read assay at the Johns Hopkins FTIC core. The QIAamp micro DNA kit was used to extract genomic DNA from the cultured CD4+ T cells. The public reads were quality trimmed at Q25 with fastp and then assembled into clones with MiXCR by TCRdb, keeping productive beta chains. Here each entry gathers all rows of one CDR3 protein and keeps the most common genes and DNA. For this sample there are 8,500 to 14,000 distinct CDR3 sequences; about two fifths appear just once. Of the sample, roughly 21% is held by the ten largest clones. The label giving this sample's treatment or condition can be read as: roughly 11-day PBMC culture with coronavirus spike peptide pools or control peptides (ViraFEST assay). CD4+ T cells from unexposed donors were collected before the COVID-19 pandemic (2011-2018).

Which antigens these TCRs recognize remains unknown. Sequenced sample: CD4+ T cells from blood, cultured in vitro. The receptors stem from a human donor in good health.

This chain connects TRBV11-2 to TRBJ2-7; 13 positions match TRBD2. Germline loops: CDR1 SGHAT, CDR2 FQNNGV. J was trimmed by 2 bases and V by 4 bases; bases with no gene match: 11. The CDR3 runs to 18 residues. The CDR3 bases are TGTGCCAGCAGCTCCAAAGGGGGGACTAGCGGGGCTACCTACGAGCAGTACTTC. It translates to CASSSKGGTSGATYEQYF. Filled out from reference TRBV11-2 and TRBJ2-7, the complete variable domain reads EAGVAQSPRYKIIEKRQSVAFWCNPISGHATLYWYQQILGQGPKLLIQFQNNGVVDDSQLPKDRFSAERLKGVDSTLKIQPAKLEDSAVYLCASSSKGGTSGATYEQYFGPGTRLTVT.

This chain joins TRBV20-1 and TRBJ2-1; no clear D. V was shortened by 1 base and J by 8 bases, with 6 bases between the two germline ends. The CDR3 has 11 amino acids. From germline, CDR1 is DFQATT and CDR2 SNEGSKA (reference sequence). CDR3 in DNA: TGCAGTGCTAGAGCAGCAGATGAGCAGTTCTTC. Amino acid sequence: CSARAADEQFF.

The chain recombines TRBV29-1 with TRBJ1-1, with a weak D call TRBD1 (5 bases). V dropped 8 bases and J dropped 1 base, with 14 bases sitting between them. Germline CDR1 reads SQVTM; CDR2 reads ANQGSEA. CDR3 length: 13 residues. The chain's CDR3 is CSSAEGTNTEAFF. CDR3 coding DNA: TGCAGCTCAGCGGAGGGGACGAACACTGAAGCTTTCTTT.

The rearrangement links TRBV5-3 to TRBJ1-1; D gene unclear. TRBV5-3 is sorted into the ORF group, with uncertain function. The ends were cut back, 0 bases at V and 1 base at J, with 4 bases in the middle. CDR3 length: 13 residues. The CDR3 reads CARSLDKNTEAFF. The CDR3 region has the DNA TGTGCCAGAAGCTTGGACAAGAACACTGAAGCTTTCTTT.

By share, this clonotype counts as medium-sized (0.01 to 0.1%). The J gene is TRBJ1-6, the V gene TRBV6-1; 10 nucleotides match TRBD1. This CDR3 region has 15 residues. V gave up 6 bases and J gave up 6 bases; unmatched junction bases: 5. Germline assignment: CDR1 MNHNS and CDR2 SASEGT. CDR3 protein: CASRDRGRGNSPLHF. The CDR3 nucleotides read TGTGCCAGCAGAGACAGGGGGCGCGGTAATTCACCCCTCCACTTT.